The 24 T cell receptor beta chains in this list originate from one sample, sequenced in a study of blood T cell repertoires in COVID-19. The table came from immunoSEQ multiplex PCR; TCRdb's copy has only in-frame clones and leaves some out. The data contain tens of thousands of clones, around 82% of them singletons. Input material: peripheral blood. The receptors were sampled from a woman older than 75 with active or convalescent COVID-19.

This chain uses TRBV21-1 with TRBJ2-1; the table's D call, TRBD2, has no DNA check behind it. TRBV21-1 is a pseudogene locus. The CDR3 is 9 residues long. CDR3 DNA sequence: TGTGCCCTAAACAATGAGCAGTTCTTC. It yields the protein CALNNEQFF.

The chain carries TRBV4-1 and TRBJ2-1; tentative D call: TRBD1 (5 bases). The V end was cut by 2 bases, the J end by 0 bases, with 11 bases between. The CDR3 contains 16 residues. The germline V gene encodes CDR1 MGHRA and CDR2 YSYEKL. The CDR3 spells CASSQFVGDSYNEQFF. CDR3 nucleotide sequence: TGCGCCAGCAGCCAATTCGTAGGGGACTCCTACAATGAGCAGTTCTTC.

The rearrangement joins TRBV15 to TRBJ2-5; 9 nucleotides line up with TRBD2. Germline assignment: CDR1 LNHNV and CDR2 YYDKDF (reference sequence). The CDR3 is 18 residues long. The trim removed 0 bases at V and 5 bases at J, leaving 13 bases unmatched. CDR3: CATSREYWREGLGETQYF. CDR3 nucleotide sequence: TGTGCCACCAGCAGAGAATATTGGCGGGAGGGCCTCGGTGAGACCCAGTACTTC.

The chain carries TRBV20-1 and TRBJ2-1, with D maybe TRBD2 (6 bases). The CDR3 consists of 11 residues. The germline V gene has CDR1 DFQATT and CDR2 SNEGSKA (reference sequence). The CDR3 loop is CSAMRGSGQFF. In nucleotides, the CDR3 is TGCAGCGCAATGCGGGGCTCTGGGCAGTTCTTC.

This clone was observed a handful of times. The chain links TRBV25-1 to TRBJ1-1, with 11 bases lining up with TRBD1. The V gene's germline CDR1 is MGHDK and CDR2 SYGVNS. This CDR3 is built from 18 residues. Trimming at V came to 1 base and at J to 0 bases, leaving 7 bases not matched to a gene. DNA of the CDR3: TGTGCCAGCAGTGAATTGGCCGGGACAGGGGGAGTGAACACTGAAGCTTTCTTT. Residues: CASSELAGTGGVNTEAFF.

This clone was recorded once. J is TRBJ1-1 and V is TRBV27, with D unclear. V lost 5 bases and J lost 0, with 7 bases in between. CDR1 and CDR2 (germline): MNHEY, SMNVEV (reference sequence). This CDR3 region has 13 residues. The CDR3 here is CASSGALNTEAFF. CDR3 DNA: TGTGCCAGCAGTGGAGCCCTGAACACTGAAGCTTTCTTT.

V gene TRBV18 combines with J gene TRBJ2-7, with D unclear. Germline V CDR1 and CDR2: KGHSH, LQKENI. V was shortened by 4 bases and J by 7 bases, with 17 bases between the two germline ends. The CDR3 covers 14 residues. The CDR3 loop is CASSHGEKSREQYF. The CDR3 bases are TGTGCCAGCTCACACGGAGAGAAGTCTAGAGAGCAGTACTTC.

V and J are TRBV20-1 and TRBJ2-3; TRBD1 matches 7 bases. The V segment lost 3 bases and the J segment 0 bases; nucleotides outside the gene matches: 9. In germline, CDR1 is DFQATT, CDR2 SNEGSKA (reference sequence). The CDR3 is 16 residues long. This CDR3 reads CSASATRDRSTDTQYF. CDR3 bases: TGCAGTGCTAGTGCTACCAGGGACAGAAGCACAGATACGCAGTATTTT.

The V and J genes are TRBV27 and TRBJ1-5; D is possibly TRBD1 (6 bases). V was shortened by 5 bases and J by 6 bases, with 11 bases between the two germline ends. The CDR3 runs 13 residues. Per the germline V gene, CDR1 is MNHEY and CDR2 is SMNVEV (reference sequence). The CDR3 is CASSGGAGQPQHF. The DNA of the CDR3 is TGTGCCAGCAGTGGGGGGGCTGGTCAGCCCCAGCATTTT.

The chain carries TRBV28 and TRBJ1-2; tentative D call: TRBD1 (5 bases). The germline CDR1 and CDR2 sequences are MDHEN and SYDVKM. Trimming pared 7 bases from V and 8 bases from J, leaving 17 bases between. The CDR3 totals 13 residues. CDR3 amino acids: CASTGAGSYGYTF. CDR3 bases: TGTGCCAGCACCGGGGCGGGGTCTTACGGCTACACCTTC.

CDR3: CASSFLGAGEAFF. CDR3 nucleotide sequence: TGTGCCAGCAGCTTTTTAGGCGCGGGAGAAGCTTTCTTT. This sequence joins TRBV11-1 and TRBJ1-1; D call uncertain. The CDR3 sequence is 13 residues long. V lost 3 bases to trimming and J lost 8 bases, with 13 bases between them. In germline, CDR1 is SGHAT, CDR2 FQDESV (reference sequence).

V gene TRBV6-5 combines with J gene TRBJ2-1; the match to TRBD2 covers 8 bases. CDR1 is MNHEY, CDR2 SVGAGI, per germline. Losses at the gene ends were 6 bases for V and 4 bases for J; bases not matched to a gene: 2. The CDR3 totals 13 residues. In DNA form, the CDR3 reads TGTGCCAGCAGCCAGCGGGAGTACAATGAGCAGTTCTTC. Amino acid sequence: CASSQREYNEQFF.

The chain has TRBV20-1 and TRBJ2-7; D ambiguous. Germline V CDR1 and CDR2: DFQATT, SNEGSKA (reference sequence). The CDR3 totals 11 residues. Between the trimmed V and J ends, which lost 3 bases and 3 bases, there was a span of 6 bases. CDR3 sequence reads: CSASSGYEQYF. The CDR3 DNA reads TGCAGTGCTAGTTCGGGCTACGAGCAGTACTTC.

The V gene is TRBV6-1, the J gene TRBJ1-1; D is undetermined. V lost 3 bases and J 6 bases, leaving 17 bases between the germline ends. Germline loops: CDR1 MNHNS, CDR2 SASEGT. The CDR3 sequence is 15 residues long. The CDR3 is CASSESGRGSAEAFF. CDR3 DNA: TGTGCCAGCAGTGAGTCCGGCCGAGGGAGTGCTGAAGCTTTCTTT.

The V call is TRBV11-2, the J call TRBJ1-4, with 7 bases lining up with TRBD1. The CDR3 contains 14 residues. Germline V gives CDR1 SGHAT, CDR2 FQNNGV. J was trimmed by 12 bases and V by 2 bases; bases with no gene match: 9. The CDR3 sequence is CASSLLGGDEELFF. Here the CDR3 DNA reads TGTGCCAGCAGCTTACTAGGGGGCGATGAGGAACTGTTTTTT.

The V call is TRBV11-3, the J call TRBJ2-3, with D unresolved. Germline CDR1 reads SGHNT; CDR2 reads YENEEA. This CDR3 comprises 12 residues. Trimming removed 4 bases from V and 0 bases from J, with 2 bases in between. The CDR3 sequence is CASSSSTDTQYF. In DNA form, the CDR3 reads TGTGCCAGCAGCTCTAGCACAGATACGCAGTATTTT.

J is TRBJ1-5 and V is TRBV2, with D possibly matching TRBD1 (5 bases). This CDR3 comprises 12 residues. The V gene's germline CDR1 is SNHLY and CDR2 FYNNEI. V dropped 7 bases and J dropped 11 bases, with 15 bases sitting between them. Here the CDR3 reads CASIDTGLSQHF. Written as DNA, the CDR3 is TGTGCCAGCATCGATACAGGCTTGTCCCAGCATTTT.

The chain links TRBV9 to TRBJ2-2, with 8 bases matching TRBD1. Germline CDR1 SGDLS, CDR2 YYNGEE. This CDR3 is 16 amino acids long. After removal of 4 bases from V and 3 bases from J, the junction contained 8 bases not matched to a gene. The CDR3 reads CASSSTGGRHTGELFF. The CDR3 bases are TGTGCCAGCAGCTCTACAGGGGGGCGGCACACCGGGGAGCTGTTTTTT.

This clone came up a few times. V is TRBV19 and J is TRBJ1-1; TRBD1 aligns across 7 bases. Looked up from germline, CDR1 is LNHDA and CDR2 is SQIVND (reference sequence). The CDR3 runs to 14 residues. J gave up 3 bases and V 6 bases, and 7 bases lay outside the gene matches. CDR3 DNA: TGTGCCAGTAGGGAACAGGGGAGTTACACTGAAGCTTTCTTT. Translation gives CASREQGSYTEAFF.

CDR3 loop: CASSQEQGRDGYTF. The CDR3 nucleotides are TGTGCCAGCAGCCAAGAGCAGGGGAGGGATGGCTACACCTTC. V gene TRBV3-1 (or the pseudogene TRBV3-2) combines with J gene TRBJ1-2, with D tentatively TRBD1 (6 bases). The germline V gene encodes CDR1 LGHDT and CDR2 YNNKEL (reference sequence). The V and J ends lost 0 bases and 6 bases respectively, with 11 bases between them. The CDR3 spans 14 residues.

The chain uses TRBV5-1 and TRBJ2-3; the D is unclear. Trimming pared 0 bases from V and 6 bases from J, leaving 11 bases between. The germline gives CDR1 SGHRS, CDR2 YFSETQ. The CDR3 totals 14 residues. The CDR3 sequence: CASSLGRITDTQYF. Here the CDR3 DNA reads TGCGCCAGCAGCTTGGGCCGAATAACTGATACGCAGTATTTT.

The chain uses TRBV12-3 or TRBV12-4 and TRBJ2-1; D possibly corresponds to TRBD2 (6 bases). The CDR3 has 12 residues. V was shortened by 7 bases and J by 6 bases, with 10 bases between the two germline ends. The CDR3 region is CASTLGGNEQFF. In DNA form, the CDR3 reads TGTGCCAGCACCTTGGGGGGCAATGAGCAGTTCTTC.

CDR3 bases: TGTGCCAGCAGCCACGCCGGGGGGGAGCTGTTTTTT. Translation gives CASSHAGGELFF. This chain links TRBV3-1 (or the pseudogene TRBV3-2) with TRBJ2-2; no clear D gene. Germline-derived CDR1 and CDR2 are LGHDT and YNNKEL (reference sequence). This CDR3 contains 12 residues. Trimming left V 3 bases short and J 8 bases short, with 7 bases between.

The V gene is TRBV28, the J gene TRBJ1-4, with D possibly being TRBD1 (6 bases). V lost 10 bases to trimming and J lost 7 bases, with 25 bases between them. The germline V gene encodes CDR1 MDHEN and CDR2 SYDVKM. This CDR3 comprises 16 residues. In DNA form, the CDR3 reads TGTGCCACCATCGGGGGGGCCGGGGGCTTCGGTGAAAAACTGTTTTTT. Its translation: CATIGGAGGFGEKLFF. Drawing the rest from reference TRBV28 and TRBJ1-4, the complete variable domain is DVKVTQSSRYLVKRTGEKVFLECVQDMDHENMFWYRQDPGLGLRLIYFSYDVKMKEKGDIPEGYSVSREKKERFSLILESASTNQTSMYLCATIGGAGGFGEKLFFGSGTQLSVL.